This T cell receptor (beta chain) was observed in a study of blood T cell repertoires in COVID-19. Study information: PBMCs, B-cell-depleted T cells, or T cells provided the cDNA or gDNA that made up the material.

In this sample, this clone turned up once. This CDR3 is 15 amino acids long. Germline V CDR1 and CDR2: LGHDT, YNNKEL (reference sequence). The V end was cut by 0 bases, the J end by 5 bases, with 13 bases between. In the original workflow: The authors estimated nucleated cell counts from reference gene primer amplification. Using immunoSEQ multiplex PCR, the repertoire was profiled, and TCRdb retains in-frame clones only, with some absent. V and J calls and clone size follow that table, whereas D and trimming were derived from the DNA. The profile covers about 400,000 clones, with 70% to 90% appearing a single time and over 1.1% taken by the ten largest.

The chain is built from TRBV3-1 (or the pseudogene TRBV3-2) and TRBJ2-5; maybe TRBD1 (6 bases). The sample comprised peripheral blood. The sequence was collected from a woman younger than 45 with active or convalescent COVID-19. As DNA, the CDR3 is TGTGCCAGCAGCCAAGATTTGGACAGAGGGGAGACCCAGTACTTC. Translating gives CASSQDLDRGETQYF.